This T cell receptor (beta chain) is from a study of regulatory T cells in long-lasting Graves disease. Study observations and caveats: Favored gene segments in persistent disease were TRBV28, TRBJ1-2 and TRBJ2-5. The analysis examined peripheral blood only and excluded thyroid tissue.

Time point defined: newly diagnosed GD, antithyroid drugs for less than 3 months. PBMC RNA served as the TCR library source. The CDR3 extends over 11 amino acids. Germline V gene lookup returns CDR1 MNHNS and CDR2 SASEGT. V gave up 11 bases and J gave up 4 bases, with 11 bases separating them. HTBI primers from iRepertoire and Arm-PCR of CDR3 regions yielded the TCR beta libraries. TCRdb used MiXCR to reprocess the multiplex PCR reads, holding one entry per CDR3 protein. Here the sample spans approximately 440,000 distinct CDR3 sequences, roughly 17% being singletons. Concerning this clonotype: No antigen is known for it.

This sample was shared with a second study, whose subject was T cells in Graves' hyperthyroidism and ophthalmopathy.

The chain couples TRBV6-1 to TRBJ1-2; D not resolved. The specimen was peripheral blood mononuclear cells (PBMCs), collected at new diagnosis, from a patient treated with antithyroid drugs. This TCR came from a man aged 35 to 55 with Graves disease. DNA of the CDR3: TGTGCCGCCGGACGTTCCTATGGCTACACCTTC. Its translation is CAAGRSYGYTF.